A single sample gave rise to the 17 T cell receptor beta chains below, sequenced in a study of tumor-infiltrating lymphocytes in primary liver carcinoma. The source of the blood RNA was unsorted whole blood, and germline DNA was extracted as well. Constant-region priming of around 530 ng total RNA yielded TCR beta cDNA. Amplification in three nested multiplex PCR rounds with slightly modified ARM-PCR gave rise to TCR beta libraries. Two initial PCR rounds of around 9 cycles each paired TRBV1-TRBV30 forward primers with a C-beta reverse primer. TCRdb passed the multiplex PCR reads through MiXCR, listing each CDR3 protein once. The profile shows about 320,000 distinct CDR3 sequences, less than 75% of them singletons. The sequencing sample was made of peripheral blood. The receptors originated from a man aged 40-50 years with primary liver carcinoma and hepatitis B virus infection.

The CDR3 DNA reads as TGTGCCACCAGTGACAGGTGCCAATCGCCCCAGCATTTT. Protein product: CATSDRCQSPQHF. The chain joins TRBV24-1 to TRBJ1-5; D not certain. CDR3 length: 13 amino acids. The V gene's germline CDR1 is KGHDR and CDR2 SFDVKD. Trimming shortened V by 4 bases and J by 9 bases, and 12 bases separated the two germline ends.

A single count supports this clonotype. Relative to the germline gene, one junction end is altered; a read error may explain this. This chain joins TRBV11-2 and TRBJ2-1; D unclear. Germline V lookup: CDR1 SGHAT, CDR2 FQNNGV. This CDR3 is built from 15 residues. In nucleotides, the CDR3 is TGTGTCAGCAGCCCGCGAGGTGAGGACTACAATGAGCAGTTCTTC. Its protein product is CVSSPRGEDYNEQFF.

This clonotype was recorded many times. This chain uses TRBV12-3 or TRBV12-4 with TRBJ2-5; 7 positions match TRBD2. V trimming: 1 base; J trimming: 5 bases; junction bases outside the gene matches: 4. This CDR3 spans 14 amino acids. CDR3 coding DNA: TGTGCCAGCAGTTTAGAGGCGGGAGTGGAGACCCAGTACTTC. Translation: CASSLEAGVETQYF.

Comments on this clonotype: One junction end disagrees with the germline gene, perhaps due to a read error. The chain combines TRBV29-1 with TRBJ2-5; 7 bases map to TRBD2. Germline V lookup: CDR1 SQVTM, CDR2 ANQGSEA. The CDR3 totals 13 residues. CDR3 amino acids: CSVEGTTIEAQYF. For the CDR3, the DNA is TGCAGTGTTGAGGGGACTACAATCGAGGCCCAGTACTTC.

The CDR3 DNA reads TGTGCCAGCAGCTCAGTCCTCTCGGGGACCAGAAATGAGCAGTTCTTC. As protein: CASSSVLSGTRNEQFF. The chain couples TRBV11-2 to TRBJ2-5; D may match TRBD1 or TRBD2 (5 bases each). The end of the DNA fits TRBJ2-1 better, so the J call may be wrong. The germline gives CDR1 SGHAT, CDR2 FQNNGV. CDR3 size: 16 residues.

About this clonotype itself: At one end, the junction sequence differs from germline, possibly due to a read error. The chain has TRBV5-6 and TRBJ1-1; 8 nucleotides line up with TRBD1. Germline V gives CDR1 SGHDT, CDR2 YYEEEE. This CDR3 has 15 residues. CDR3 nucleotides: TGTGCCAGCAGCTCGGAGTGGGCAGGGGGCACTGATGCTTTCTTT. Translation: CASSSEWAGGTDAFF.

The rearrangement uses TRBV19 and TRBJ1-2; possible D gene TRBD1, 6 bases. The CDR3 is 16 residues long. Germline CDR1 is LNHDA and CDR2 is SQIVND (reference sequence). V lost 3 bases, J lost 4 bases, and 18 bases lay in between. The CDR3 nucleotides are TGTGCCAGTAGTATTCGCGGTATCCAGGGGTCCTATGGCTACACCTTC. Translating gives CASSIRGIQGSYGYTF.

As regards this clonotype: A read error is possible here, since a much larger clone lies one base away. V and J are TRBV14 and TRBJ2-1, with 7 bases fitting TRBD1. V trimming: 5 bases; J trimming: 2 bases; junction bases outside the gene matches: 6. CDR3 size: 15 residues. The germline gives CDR1 SGHDN, CDR2 FVKESK. CDR3 in amino acids: CASSSDRVTYNEQFF. For the CDR3, the DNA is TGTGCCAGCAGCTCCGACAGGGTAACCTACAATGAGCAGTTCTTC. Full variable domain (rest looked up from reference TRBV14 and TRBJ2-1): EAGVTQFPSHSVIEKGQTVTLRCDPISGHDNLYWYRRVMGKEIKFLLHFVKESKQDESGMPNNRFLAERTGGTYSTLKVQPAELEDSGVYFCASSSDRVTYNEQFFGPGTRLTVL.

The rearrangement uses TRBV12-3 or TRBV12-4 and TRBJ2-7; possibly TRBD2 for D (5 bases). Trimming removed 3 bases at V and 2 bases at J, with 29 bases between. CDR3 size: 20 residues. This CDR3 reads CASSFPLTGKLSKLAYEQYF. The CDR3 region has the DNA TGTGCCAGCAGTTTCCCGTTAACCGGGAAATTGTCGAAACTCGCCTACGAGCAGTACTTC.

This clonotype occurred many times. The chain couples TRBV6-5 to TRBJ2-7, with 9 bases identical to TRBD1. This CDR3 is built from 16 residues. Per germline, CDR1 MNHEY and CDR2 SVGAGI. The V segment lost 0 bases and the J segment 5 bases; nucleotides outside the gene matches: 8. In DNA form, the CDR3 reads TGTGCCAGCAGTTACTCGCCCGGGACAGGGTCTAACGAGCAGTACTTC. Amino acid sequence: CASSYSPGTGSNEQYF.

A remark on this clonotype: A read error may explain this, as a much larger clone is one base away. The chain is built from TRBV5-6 and TRBJ1-4, with TRBD1 identical over 8 bases. This CDR3 is built from 16 residues. Germline V lookup: CDR1 SGHDT, CDR2 YYEEEE. V trimming: 2 bases; J trimming: 3 bases; junction bases outside the gene matches: 6. CDR3 DNA sequence: TGTGCCAGCAGCTTATACAGGGGGATGTCTAATGAAAAACTGTTTTTT. This codes for CASSLYRGMSNEKLFF.

The rearrangement joins TRBV28 to TRBJ2-3; 9 positions match TRBD2. J gave up 5 bases and V 4 bases, and 10 bases lay outside the gene matches. CDR3 length: 16 amino acids. Germline loops: CDR1 MDHEN, CDR2 SYDVKM. CDR3 coding DNA: TGTGCCAGCAGTTCCGCGGACGCAGCGGGAGGAGATACGCAGTATTTT. The encoded protein is CASSSADAAGGDTQYF.

A word on this clonotype: The conserved final phenylalanine or tryptophan is absent from the CDR3, which likely points to a read error. The chain combines TRBV5-1 with TRBJ2-5; 7 bases align to TRBD1. Germline CDR1 is SGHRS and CDR2 is YFSETQ. V shed 4 bases, J shed 1 base, and the junction held 7 bases outside the gene matches. The CDR3 is 15 amino acids. The CDR3 DNA is TGCGCCAGCAGCCACGACAGGGTTGGCCAAGAGACCCAGTACTTA. Its protein is CASSHDRVGQETQYL.

As concerns this clonotype: With a much larger clone just one base away, this may be a read error. CDR3 region: CASSPDASGSINTGELFF. The CDR3 DNA is TGTGCCAGCAGCCCAGACGCGAGCGGGAGTATTAACACCGGGGAGCTGTTTTTT. V usage is TRBV4-2 and J usage is TRBJ2-2; 8 bases map to TRBD2. Germline-derived CDR1 and CDR2 are LGHNA and YNFKEQ. CDR3 size: 18 residues. V shed 4 bases and J 2 bases; nucleotides not matched to a gene: 12.

Concerning this clonotype itself: An end of the junction does not agree with germline; a read error may underlie this. V usage is TRBV11-3 and J usage is TRBJ2-1; 9 bases align to TRBD1. The germline CDR1 and CDR2 sequences are SGHNT and YENEEA. The CDR3 is made up of 15 amino acids. CDR3 in amino acids: CANCLAGTGYNEQSF. In nucleotides, the CDR3 is TGTGCCAACTGCTTAGCCGGGACAGGGTACAATGAGCAGTCCTTC.

The rearrangement uses TRBV11-2 and TRBJ2-7; TRBD1 might be the D (5 bases). The ends were cut back, 11 bases at V and 0 bases at J, with 20 bases in the middle. The germline V gene encodes CDR1 SGHAT and CDR2 FQNNGV. CDR3 length equals 15 residues. The CDR3 loop reads CASQPWGPDSYEQYF. The CDR3 nucleotides read TGTGCCTCTCAACCATGGGGCCCCGACTCCTACGAGCAGTACTTC.

The chain combines TRBV7-2 with TRBJ2-5; 8 bases agree with TRBD2. The junction had 11 bases not matched to a gene; V was cut back by 3 bases and J by 2 bases. The CDR3 spans 17 residues. Germline V lookup: CDR1 SGHTA, CDR2 FQGNSA. CDR3 residues: CASSFTSSGLTQETQYF. The CDR3 DNA sequence: TGTGCCAGCAGCTTTACCTCTAGCGGGTTAACGCAAGAGACCCAGTACTTC.